Below are 2 T cell receptor beta chains sequenced from a single sample in a study of T cells in Graves' hyperthyroidism and ophthalmopathy. Using RNA transcripts as the source, TCR beta CDR3 regions were amplified. HTBI primers were the set used in a first-round RT-PCR of the TCR CDR3. A single record per CDR3 protein comes from TCRdb applying MiXCR to the multiplex PCR reads. The table records about 600,000 distinct CDR3 sequences, more than 13% of them present only once. Source material: blood. The receptors stem from a woman younger than 30 with Graves' ophthalmopathy.

This clonotype was counted ten times or more. The rearrangement joins TRBV7-9 to TRBJ1-1, with D tentatively TRBD1 (5 bases). The CDR3 extends over 12 amino acids. Germline V gives CDR1 SEHNR, CDR2 FQNEAQ (reference sequence). Trimming left V 8 bases short and J 2 bases short, with 9 bases between. CDR3 protein: CASWGRNTEAFF. DNA of the CDR3: TGTGCCAGCTGGGGGAGAAACACTGAAGCTTTCTTT.

This clonotype has ten or more counts. The V and J genes are TRBV28 and TRBJ2-7; D may be TRBD2 (11 bases). V lost 4 bases and J lost 3, with 25 bases in between. This CDR3 spans 18 amino acids. Germline V gives CDR1 MDHEN, CDR2 SYDVKM. Here the CDR3 reads CASSSWDRGLAERYEQYF. The CDR3 DNA follows: TGTGCCAGCAGTTCATGGGACAGGGGACTAGCGGAACGCTACGAGCAGTACTTC.